This T cell receptor beta chain is drawn from a study of cytomegalovirus exposure and HLA in healthy donors. Points from the study as a whole: 150 to 200 TCR beta chains were listed as cytomegalovirus-associated. It was taken for granted in presence/absence analyses that sequencing depth across donors was roughly uniform. What a later analysis reportedly showed was that an Asian-associated ancestry cluster had fewer N-insertions than the roughly 670-donor mean.

This CDR3 region has 12 residues. The ends were cut back, 6 bases at V and 12 bases at J, with 12 bases in the middle. Primers included in the PCR were 60 Vbeta and 13 Jbeta primers. Sequencing was performed with immunoSEQ multiplex PCR; in TCRdb, only in-frame clones are kept and a portion is missing. The sample contains 150,000 or so clones, 76% of which appear only once. In its sample, this clone was seen once. Antigen: not known. The rearrangement links TRBV23-1 to TRBJ1-6; the D gene is possibly TRBD1 (5 bases). TRBV23-1 is an open reading frame, and its role is uncertain. What was sequenced was PBMCs. The sequence derives from a male donor in good health and CMV-seronegative. DNA of the CDR3: TGCGCCAGCAGCCCCCATAGGGGACCCCTCCACTTT. Encoded protein: CASSPHRGPLHF.